The entry that follows covers one TCR beta chain sequence. Its target is not known. Germline CDR1 is MNHNS and CDR2 is SASEGT. This CDR3 comprises 13 residues. Trimming took off 7 bases at V and 2 bases at J, with 11 bases between the two ends. During the collection period, no donor immune events like infections were recorded. The data were taken from a study of identifying expanded T cells in peripheral blood. General study findings and limits: Technical replicates showed approximately 1.2 changed clones; two weeks 15 to 20; four weeks 19. Variance in clone template counts between approximately two-week samples significantly increased with total template count across all healthy donors.

Clones were sequenced by immunoSEQ multiplex PCR, and TCRdb holds only the in-frame ones, with some missing. The table shows more than 75,000 clones, with around 85% occurring only once. Sequencing used blood. This TCR came from a person aged 18 to 75 in good health. This sequence joins TRBV6-1 and TRBJ1-1; no clear D. The DNA for the CDR3 is TGTGCCAGCAAGACACTGGGTAACACTGAAGCTTTCTTT. Residues: CASKTLGNTEAFF.